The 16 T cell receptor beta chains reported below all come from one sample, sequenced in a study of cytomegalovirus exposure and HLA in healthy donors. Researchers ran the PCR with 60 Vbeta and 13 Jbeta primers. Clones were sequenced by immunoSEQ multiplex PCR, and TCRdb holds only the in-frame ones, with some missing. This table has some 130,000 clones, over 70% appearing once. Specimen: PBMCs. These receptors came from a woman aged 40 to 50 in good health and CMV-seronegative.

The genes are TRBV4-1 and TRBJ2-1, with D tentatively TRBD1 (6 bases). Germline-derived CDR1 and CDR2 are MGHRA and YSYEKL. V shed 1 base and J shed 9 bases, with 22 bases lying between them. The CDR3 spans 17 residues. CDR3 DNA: TGCGCCAGCAGCCAAGCGCCCCCAGGGTCCCTCAGGGGTGAGCAGTTCTTC. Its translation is CASSQAPPGSLRGEQFF.

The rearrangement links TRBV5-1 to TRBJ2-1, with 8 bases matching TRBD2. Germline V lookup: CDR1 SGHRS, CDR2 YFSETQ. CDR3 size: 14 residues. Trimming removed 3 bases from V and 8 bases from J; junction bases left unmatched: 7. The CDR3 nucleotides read TGCGCCAGCAGCTGGAGGACTAGCAGCGATGAGCAGTTCTTC. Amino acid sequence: CASSWRTSSDEQFF.

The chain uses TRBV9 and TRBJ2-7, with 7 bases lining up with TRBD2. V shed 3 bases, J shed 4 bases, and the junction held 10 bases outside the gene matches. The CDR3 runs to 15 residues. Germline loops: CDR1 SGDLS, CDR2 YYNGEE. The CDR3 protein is CASSGGGSPEYEQYF. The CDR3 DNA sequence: TGTGCCAGCAGCGGAGGCGGGAGCCCCGAGTACGAGCAGTACTTC.

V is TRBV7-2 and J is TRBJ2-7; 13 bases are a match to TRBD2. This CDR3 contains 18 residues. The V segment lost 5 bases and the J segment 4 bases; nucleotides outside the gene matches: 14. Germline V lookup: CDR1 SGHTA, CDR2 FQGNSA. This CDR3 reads CASSKQSQGLAGWYEQYF. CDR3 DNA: TGTGCCAGCAGCAAACAAAGCCAGGGACTAGCGGGATGGTACGAGCAGTACTTC.

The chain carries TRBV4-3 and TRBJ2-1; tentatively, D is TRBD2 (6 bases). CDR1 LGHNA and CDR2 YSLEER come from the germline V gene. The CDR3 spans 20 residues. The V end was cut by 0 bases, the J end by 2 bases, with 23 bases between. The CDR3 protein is CASSQELGGVGGFPYNEQFF. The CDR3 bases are TGCGCCAGCAGCCAAGAGTTGGGGGGAGTGGGAGGATTCCCCTACAATGAGCAGTTCTTC.

The CDR3: CASSNPGQGAIENSPLHF. CDR3 DNA sequence: TGTGCCAGCAGTAACCCCGGACAGGGGGCGATTGAGAATTCACCCCTCCACTTT. The chain couples TRBV27 to TRBJ1-6; 11 nucleotides agree with TRBD1. The CDR3 contains 18 residues. Unmatched junction bases numbered 13, after V lost 5 bases and J lost 7 bases. Germline V gene data show CDR1 as MNHEY and CDR2 as SMNVEV (reference sequence).

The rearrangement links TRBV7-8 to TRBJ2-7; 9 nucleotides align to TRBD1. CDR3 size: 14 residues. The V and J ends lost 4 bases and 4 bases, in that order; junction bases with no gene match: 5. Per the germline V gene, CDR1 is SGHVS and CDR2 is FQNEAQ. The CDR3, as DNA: TGTGCCAGCAGCTCCGGGACAGGGCAGTACGAGCAGTACTTC. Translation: CASSSGTGQYEQYF.

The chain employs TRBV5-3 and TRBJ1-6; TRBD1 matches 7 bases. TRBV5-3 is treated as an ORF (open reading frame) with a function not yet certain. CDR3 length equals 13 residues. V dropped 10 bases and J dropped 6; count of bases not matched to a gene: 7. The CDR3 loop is CAGPGQLNSPLHF. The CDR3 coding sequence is TGTGCCGGCCCGGGACAGCTTAATTCACCCCTCCACTTT.

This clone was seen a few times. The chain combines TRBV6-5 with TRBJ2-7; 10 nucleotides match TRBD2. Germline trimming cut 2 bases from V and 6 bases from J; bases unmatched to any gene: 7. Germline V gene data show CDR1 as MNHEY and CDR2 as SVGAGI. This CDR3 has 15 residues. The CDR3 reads CASSYEREGLGEQYF. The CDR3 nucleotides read TGTGCCAGCAGTTACGAGCGGGAGGGCCTCGGCGAGCAGTACTTC.

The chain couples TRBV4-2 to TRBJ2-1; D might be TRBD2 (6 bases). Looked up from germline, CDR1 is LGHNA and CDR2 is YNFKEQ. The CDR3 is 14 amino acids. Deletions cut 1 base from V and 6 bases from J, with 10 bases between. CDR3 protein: CASSQGTSPNEQFF. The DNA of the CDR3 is TGTGCCAGCAGCCAAGGAACTAGCCCCAATGAGCAGTTCTTC.

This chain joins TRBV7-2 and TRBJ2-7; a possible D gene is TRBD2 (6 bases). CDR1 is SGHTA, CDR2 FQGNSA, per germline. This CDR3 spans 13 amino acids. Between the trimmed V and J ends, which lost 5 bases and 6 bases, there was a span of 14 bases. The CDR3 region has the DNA TGTGCCAGCAGCCGCGGGACGGCGAGCGAGCAGTACTTC. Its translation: CASSRGTASEQYF.

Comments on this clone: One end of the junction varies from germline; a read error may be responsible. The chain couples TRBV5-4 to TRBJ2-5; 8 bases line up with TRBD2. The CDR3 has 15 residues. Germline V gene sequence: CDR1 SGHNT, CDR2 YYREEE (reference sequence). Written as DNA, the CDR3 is TGTCCCAGCAGCTTAAAGCGGGAGAACGAGGAGACCCAGTACTTC. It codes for CPSSLKRENEETQYF.

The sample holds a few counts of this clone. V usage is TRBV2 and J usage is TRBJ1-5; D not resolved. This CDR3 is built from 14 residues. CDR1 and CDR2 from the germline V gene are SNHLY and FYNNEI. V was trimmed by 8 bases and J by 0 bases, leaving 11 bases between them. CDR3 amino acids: CASGRGISNQPQHF. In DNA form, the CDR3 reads TGTGCCAGCGGGAGAGGGATTAGCAATCAGCCCCAGCATTTT.

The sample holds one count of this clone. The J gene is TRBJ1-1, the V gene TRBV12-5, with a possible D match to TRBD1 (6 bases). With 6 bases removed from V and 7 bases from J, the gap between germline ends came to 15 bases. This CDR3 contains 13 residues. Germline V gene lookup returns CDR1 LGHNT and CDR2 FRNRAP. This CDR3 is CASGLQGWGEAFF. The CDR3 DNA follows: TGTGCTAGTGGCCTACAGGGATGGGGTGAAGCTTTCTTT. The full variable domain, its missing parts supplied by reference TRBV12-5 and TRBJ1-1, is DARVTQTPRHKVTEMGQEVTMRCQPILGHNTVFWYRQTMMQGLELLAYFRNRAPLDDSGMPKDRFSAEMPDATLATLKIQPSEPRDSAVYFCASGLQGWGEAFFGQGTRLTVV.

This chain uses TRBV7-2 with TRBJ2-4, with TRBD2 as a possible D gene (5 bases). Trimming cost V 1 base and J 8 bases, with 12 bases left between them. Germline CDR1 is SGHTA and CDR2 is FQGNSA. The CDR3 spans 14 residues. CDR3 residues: CASSLGPSQDIQYF. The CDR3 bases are TGTGCCAGCAGCTTAGGCCCTAGCCAGGACATTCAGTACTTC.

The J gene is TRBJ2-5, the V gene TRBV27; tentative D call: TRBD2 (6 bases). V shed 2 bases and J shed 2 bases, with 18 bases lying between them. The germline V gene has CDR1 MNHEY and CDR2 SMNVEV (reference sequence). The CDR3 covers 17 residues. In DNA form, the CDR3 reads TGTGCCAGCAGTTTAGCCCCGACTAGGAGAGGACAAGAGACCCAGTACTTC. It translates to CASSLAPTRRGQETQYF.